The 7 T cell receptor beta chains given below trace back to one sample, sequenced in a study of vaccination effects on CD4 cells after COVID-19. The data were produced by immunoSEQ multiplex PCR, yet TCRdb's version contains in-frame clones alone and is incomplete. Altogether around 31,000 clones are present, roughly two thirds being singletons, with the ten largest covering 25% to 30%. What these receptors recognize is not known. Before sequencing, viral peptide pools were used by the ViraFEST assay to expand antigen-specific CD4+ T cells. Once cultured for 10 days, the cells underwent separation to obtain CD4+ T cells. Sequencing used CD4+ T cells from PBMCs cultured with HCoV-229E spike peptides, obtained before COVID-19 vaccination. The receptors originated from a human donor who received a COVID-19 vaccine.

This sequence joins TRBV7-8 and TRBJ1-6; D is possibly TRBD1 (6 bases). Germline values: CDR1 SGHVS, CDR2 FQNEAQ. V was cut by 2 bases and J by 0 bases, with 8 bases left in between. The CDR3 contains 16 residues. The CDR3 DNA sequence: TGTGCCAGCAGCTTACAGGGGAGCTCCTATAATTCACCCCTCCACTTT. Residues: CASSLQGSSYNSPLHF.

This chain connects TRBV6-6 to TRBJ2-1, with D possibly TRBD2 on 6 matching bases. This CDR3 is 14 amino acids long. Germline loops: CDR1 MNHNY, CDR2 SVGAGI (reference sequence). V dropped 5 bases and J dropped 5 bases, with 13 bases sitting between them. DNA for the CDR3: TGTGCCAGCAGTCCCGCCGGGACTCACAATGAGCAGTTCTTC. It yields the protein CASSPAGTHNEQFF.

The chain joins TRBV6-5 to TRBJ2-1; D possibly uses TRBD1 or TRBD2 (6 bases each). CDR1 and CDR2 from the germline V gene are MNHEY and SVGAGI. V was shortened by 4 bases and J by 10 bases, with 17 bases between the two germline ends. There are 14 residues in the CDR3. The CDR3 reads CASSSRGGQGEQFF. The CDR3 region has the DNA TGTGCCAGCAGTTCCCGAGGGGGGCAGGGGGAGCAGTTCTTC.

The rearrangement joins TRBV10-3 to TRBJ1-3; D is possibly TRBD1 (6 bases). There are 16 residues in the CDR3. Deletions cut 0 bases from V and 4 bases from J, with 13 bases between. Per the germline V gene, CDR1 is ENHRY and CDR2 is SYGVKD. The CDR3 sequence is CAISESILGAGNTIYF. The CDR3 nucleotides are TGTGCCATCAGTGAGTCGATTTTGGGGGCAGGAAACACCATATATTTT.

This clone was observed a few times. The chain carries TRBV7-9 and TRBJ2-7, with D possibly TRBD1 on 5 matching bases. V lost 4 bases and J 1 base, leaving 14 bases between the germline ends. CDR1 is SEHNR, CDR2 FQNEAQ, per germline (reference sequence). The CDR3 covers 15 residues. In nucleotides, the CDR3 is TGTGCCAGCAGCTCAACCAGGGTAACGTCCTACGAGCAGTACTTC. It translates to CASSSTRVTSYEQYF.

This sequence joins TRBV25-1 and TRBJ2-1; tentative D call: TRBD2 (6 bases). V shed 7 bases and J shed 8 bases, with 15 bases lying between them. CDR3 length: 13 amino acids. The V gene's germline CDR1 is MGHDK and CDR2 SYGVNS. The CDR3 bases are TGTGCCAGCACGGAGGGGTCTAGGCATGAGCAGTTCTTC. This translates into CASTEGSRHEQFF.

The chain employs TRBV7-9 and TRBJ1-1; no firm D call. The germline CDR1 and CDR2 sequences are SEHNR and FQNEAQ (reference sequence). The CDR3 spans 12 residues. V dropped 5 bases and J dropped 0 bases, with 4 bases sitting between them. CDR3 amino acids: CASSAMNTEAFF. CDR3 nucleotides: TGTGCCAGCAGCGCTATGAACACTGAAGCTTTCTTT.